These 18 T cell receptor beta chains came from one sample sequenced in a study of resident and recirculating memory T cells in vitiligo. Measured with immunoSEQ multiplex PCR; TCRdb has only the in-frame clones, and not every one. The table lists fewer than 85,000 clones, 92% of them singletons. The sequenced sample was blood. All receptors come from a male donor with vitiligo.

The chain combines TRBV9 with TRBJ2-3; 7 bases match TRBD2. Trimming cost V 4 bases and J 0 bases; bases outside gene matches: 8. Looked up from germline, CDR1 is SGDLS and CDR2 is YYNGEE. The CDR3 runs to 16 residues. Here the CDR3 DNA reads TGTGCCAGCAGCCCCGGAGCGGGAACTAGCACAGATACGCAGTATTTT. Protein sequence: CASSPGAGTSTDTQYF.

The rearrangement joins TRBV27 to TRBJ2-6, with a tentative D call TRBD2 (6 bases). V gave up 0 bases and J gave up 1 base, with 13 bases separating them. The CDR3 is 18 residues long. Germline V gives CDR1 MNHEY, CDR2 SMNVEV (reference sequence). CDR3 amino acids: CASSLSGTDRSGANVLTF. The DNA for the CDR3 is TGTGCCAGCAGTTTATCTGGGACTGACAGATCTGGGGCCAACGTCCTGACTTTC.

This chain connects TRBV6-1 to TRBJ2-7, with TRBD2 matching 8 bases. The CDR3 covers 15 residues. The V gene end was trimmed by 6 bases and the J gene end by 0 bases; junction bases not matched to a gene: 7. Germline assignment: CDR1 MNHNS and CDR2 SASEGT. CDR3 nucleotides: TGTGCCAGCAGATTCCTAGCGGGCAGCTCCTACGAGCAGTACTTC. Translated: CASRFLAGSSYEQYF.

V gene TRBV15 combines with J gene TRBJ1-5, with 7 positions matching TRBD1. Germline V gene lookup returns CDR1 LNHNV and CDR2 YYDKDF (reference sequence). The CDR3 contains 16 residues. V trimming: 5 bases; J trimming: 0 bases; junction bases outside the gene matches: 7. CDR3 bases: TGTGCCACCAGCCGACAGGGCAGGCGTAGCAATCAGCCCCAGCATTTT. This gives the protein CATSRQGRRSNQPQHF.

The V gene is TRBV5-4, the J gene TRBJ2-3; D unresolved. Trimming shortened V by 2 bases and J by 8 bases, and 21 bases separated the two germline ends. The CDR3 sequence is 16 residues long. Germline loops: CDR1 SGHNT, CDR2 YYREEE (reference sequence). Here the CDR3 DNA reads TGTGCCAGCAGCTTCGATTTGTTCTACCTTCCGGGTACGCAGTATTTT. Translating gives CASSFDLFYLPGTQYF.

CDR3 protein: CASSGVRYEQYF. DNA of the CDR3: TGTGCCAGCAGTGGAGTTCGCTACGAGCAGTACTTC. The chain recombines TRBV28 with TRBJ2-7; no clear D. V was clipped by 5 bases and J by 3 bases, with 8 bases between them. The CDR3 length is 12 residues. Germline CDR1 and CDR2: MDHEN and SYDVKM.

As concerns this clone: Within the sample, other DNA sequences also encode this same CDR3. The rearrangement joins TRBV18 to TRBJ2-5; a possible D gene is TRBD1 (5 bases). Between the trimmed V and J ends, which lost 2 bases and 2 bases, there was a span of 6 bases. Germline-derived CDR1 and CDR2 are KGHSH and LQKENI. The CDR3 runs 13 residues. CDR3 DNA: TGTGCCAGCTCACCAAGGACACAAGAGACCCAGTACTTC. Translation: CASSPRTQETQYF.

The CDR3 is CASSKGVGRETQYF. The CDR3 coding sequence is TGTGCCAGCAGCAAAGGGGTGGGCCGGGAGACCCAGTACTTC. The V call is TRBV9, the J call TRBJ2-5, with TRBD1 as a possible D gene (5 bases). Trimming shortened V by 4 bases and J by 5 bases, and 15 bases separated the two germline ends. This CDR3 is built from 14 residues. CDR1 and CDR2 (germline): SGDLS, YYNGEE. Using reference TRBV9 and TRBJ2-5 for the parts outside the CDR3, the full variable domain is DSGVTQTPKHLITATGQRVTLRCSPRSGDLSVYWYQQSLDQGLQFLIQYYNGEERAKGNILERFSAQQFPDLHSELNLSSLELGDSALYFCASSKGVGRETQYFGPGTRLLVL.

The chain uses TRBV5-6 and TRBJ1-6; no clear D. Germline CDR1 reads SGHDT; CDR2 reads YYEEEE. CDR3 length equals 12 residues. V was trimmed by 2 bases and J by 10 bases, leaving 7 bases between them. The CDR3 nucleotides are TGTGCCAGCAGCTTAGGAGGATCACCCCTCCACTTT. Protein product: CASSLGGSPLHF.

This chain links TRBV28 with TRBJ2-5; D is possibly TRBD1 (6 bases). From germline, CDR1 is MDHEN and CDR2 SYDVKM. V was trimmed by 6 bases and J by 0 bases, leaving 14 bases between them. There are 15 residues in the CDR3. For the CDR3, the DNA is TGTGCCAGCAGCCCGACACAGGGCTACCAAGAGACCCAGTACTTC. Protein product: CASSPTQGYQETQYF.

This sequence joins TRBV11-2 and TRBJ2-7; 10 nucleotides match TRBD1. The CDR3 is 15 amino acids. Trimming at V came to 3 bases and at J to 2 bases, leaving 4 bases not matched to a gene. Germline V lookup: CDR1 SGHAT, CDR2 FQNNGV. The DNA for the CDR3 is TGTGCCAGCAGCTTTGCTGGACAGGGGGCCTACGAGCAGTACTTC. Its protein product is CASSFAGQGAYEQYF.

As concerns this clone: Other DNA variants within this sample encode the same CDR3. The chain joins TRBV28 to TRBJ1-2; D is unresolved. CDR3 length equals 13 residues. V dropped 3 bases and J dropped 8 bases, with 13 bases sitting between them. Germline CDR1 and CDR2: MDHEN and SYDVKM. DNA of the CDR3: TGTGCCAGCAGTTTGCGGGCCGGAGGCGGCTACACCTTC. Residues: CASSLRAGGGYTF.

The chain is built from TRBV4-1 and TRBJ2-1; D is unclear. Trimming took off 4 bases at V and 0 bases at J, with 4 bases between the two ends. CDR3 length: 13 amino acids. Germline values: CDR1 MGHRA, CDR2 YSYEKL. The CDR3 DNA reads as TGCGCCAGCAGCCGAGTCTCCTACAATGAGCAGTTCTTC. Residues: CASSRVSYNEQFF.

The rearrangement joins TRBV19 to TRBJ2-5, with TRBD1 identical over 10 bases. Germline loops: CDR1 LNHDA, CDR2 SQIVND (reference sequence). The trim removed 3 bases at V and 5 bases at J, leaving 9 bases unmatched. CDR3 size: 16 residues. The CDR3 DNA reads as TGTGCCAGTAGTATTCCGGGACAGGGGTCGGCGGAGACCCAGTACTTC. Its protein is CASSIPGQGSAETQYF.

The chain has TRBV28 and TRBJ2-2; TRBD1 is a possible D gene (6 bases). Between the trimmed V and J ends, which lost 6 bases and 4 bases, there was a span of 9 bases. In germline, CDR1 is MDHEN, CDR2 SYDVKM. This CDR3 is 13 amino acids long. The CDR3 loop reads CASRGGTTGELFF. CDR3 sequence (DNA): TGTGCCAGCAGAGGGGGAACCACCGGGGAGCTGTTTTTT. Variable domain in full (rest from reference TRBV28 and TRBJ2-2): DVKVTQSSRYLVKRTGEKVFLECVQDMDHENMFWYRQDPGLGLRLIYFSYDVKMKEKGDIPEGYSVSREKKERFSLILESASTNQTSMYLCASRGGTTGELFFGEGSRLTVL.

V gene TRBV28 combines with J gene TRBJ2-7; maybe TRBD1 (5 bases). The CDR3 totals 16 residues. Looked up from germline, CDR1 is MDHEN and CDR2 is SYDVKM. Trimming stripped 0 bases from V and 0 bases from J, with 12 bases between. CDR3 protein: CASSLWGRQISYEQYF. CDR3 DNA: TGTGCCAGCAGTTTATGGGGGCGACAGATCTCCTACGAGCAGTACTTC.

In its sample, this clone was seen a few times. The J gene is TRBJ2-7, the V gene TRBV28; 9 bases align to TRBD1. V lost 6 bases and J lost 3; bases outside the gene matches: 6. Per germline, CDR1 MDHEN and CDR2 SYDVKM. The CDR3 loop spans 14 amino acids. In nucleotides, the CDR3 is TGTGCCAGCAGGGGTGTGGACAGGGGCTACGAGCAGTACTTC. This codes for CASRGVDRGYEQYF.

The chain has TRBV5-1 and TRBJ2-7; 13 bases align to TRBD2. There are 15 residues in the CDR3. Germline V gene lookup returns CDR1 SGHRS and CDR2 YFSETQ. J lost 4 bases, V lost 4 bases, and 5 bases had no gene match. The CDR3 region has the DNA TGCGCCAGCAGCGGACTAGCGGGAGTAATTTACGAGCAGTACTTC. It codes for CASSGLAGVIYEQYF.